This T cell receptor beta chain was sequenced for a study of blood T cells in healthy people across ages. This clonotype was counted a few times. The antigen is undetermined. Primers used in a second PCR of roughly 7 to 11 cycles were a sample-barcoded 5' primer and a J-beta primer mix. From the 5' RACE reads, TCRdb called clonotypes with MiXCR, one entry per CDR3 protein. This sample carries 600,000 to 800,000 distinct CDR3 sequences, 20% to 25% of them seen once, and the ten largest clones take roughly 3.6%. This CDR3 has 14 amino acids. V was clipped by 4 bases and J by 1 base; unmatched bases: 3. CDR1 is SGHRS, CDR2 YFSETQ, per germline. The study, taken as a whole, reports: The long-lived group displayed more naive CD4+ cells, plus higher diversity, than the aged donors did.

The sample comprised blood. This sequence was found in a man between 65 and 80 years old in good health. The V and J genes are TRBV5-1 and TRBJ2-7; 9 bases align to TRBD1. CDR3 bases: TGCGCCAGCAGCCACGGACAGGGGTCCTACGAGCAGTACTTC. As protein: CASSHGQGSYEQYF.